This paragraph covers one T cell receptor (beta chain) sequence. V trimming: 5 bases; J trimming: 2 bases; junction bases outside the gene matches: 6. The CDR3 is 15 amino acids. The germline V gene has CDR1 LNHDA and CDR2 SQIVND (reference sequence). Study processing details: From reference gene primer amplification, estimates of nucleated cell counts were derived. Clones were sequenced by immunoSEQ multiplex PCR, and TCRdb holds only the in-frame ones, with some missing. Clonal size and the V and J genes are those of that table, whereas D and trimming came from the DNA. The sample lists about 170,000 clones, about 88% occurring once. These data originate in a study of blood T cell repertoires in COVID-19. The wider study: Samples of COVID-19 (acute and convalescent) were obtained from the United States, Italy and Spain. From T cells, B-cell-depleted T cells, or PBMCs came the material, which was cDNA or gDNA.

V gene TRBV19 combines with J gene TRBJ2-7; 10 bases match TRBD1. The TCR was taken from a woman over 75 in a cohort sampled during active or convalescent COVID-19. Input material: peripheral blood. CDR3 bases: TGTGCCAGTAGTCCTACGGGGACAGGGGCCTACGAGCAGTACTTC. It yields the protein CASSPTGTGAYEQYF.